Presented here are 22 T cell receptor beta chains from one specimen sequenced in a study of beta chain features in type 1 diabetes. Findings and caveats of the study: TCRB CDR3s were moderately but significantly shorter in Type 1 diabetes patients in all four CD4+ subsets.

Expressed TCRB transcripts were sequenced because the entire RNA isolate underwent reverse transcription. Clones were sequenced by immunoSEQ multiplex PCR, and TCRdb holds only the in-frame ones, with some missing. Of around 140,000 clones in the sample, about 13% were seen once. Antigens of these TCRs are unknown. Material for sequencing was central memory CD4+ T cells from blood. Receptors originate from a young man with type 1 diabetes.

The rearrangement uses TRBV6-5 and TRBJ1-5; D not resolved. With 0 bases removed from V and 2 bases from J, the gap between germline ends came to 8 bases. The CDR3 sequence is 15 residues long. Per germline, CDR1 MNHEY and CDR2 SVGAGI. CDR3 in DNA: TGTGCCAGCAGTTACTCGGGATTCGGCAATCAGCCCCAGCATTTT. This encodes CASSYSGFGNQPQHF.

This clone was seen more than once but under ten times. The chain joins TRBV6-1 to TRBJ2-2, with D unclear. The CDR3 is 14 amino acids. CDR1 is MNHNS and CDR2 is SASEGT in the germline V gene. The V gene lost 3 bases and the J gene lost 0 bases, with 5 bases spanning the gap. The CDR3 DNA is TGTGCCAGCAGTGACTTTCCGAACACCGGGGAGCTGTTTTTT. It specifies CASSDFPNTGELFF.

This clone was detected only a few times. The gene calls are TRBV25-1 and TRBJ1-2; tentatively, D is TRBD1 (5 bases). Trimming removed 1 base from V and 3 bases from J, with 12 bases in between. The CDR3 length is 15 residues. Germline CDR1 and CDR2: MGHDK and SYGVNS. The CDR3 region has the DNA TGTGCCAGCAGTGAATTAGGAGGGACGGACTATGGCTACACCTTC. Encoded protein: CASSELGGTDYGYTF.

V gene TRBV4-1 combines with J gene TRBJ2-2, with 14 bases lining up with TRBD2. J was trimmed by 4 bases and V by 5 bases; bases with no gene match: 6. CDR1 and CDR2 from the germline V gene are MGHRA and YSYEKL. The CDR3 spans 17 residues. The CDR3 here is CASSKGLAGASTGELFF. The CDR3, as DNA: TGCGCCAGCAGCAAGGGACTAGCGGGGGCCAGCACCGGGGAGCTGTTTTTT.

This chain connects TRBV11-2 to TRBJ2-7, with TRBD1 matching 11 bases. The CDR3 has 15 amino acids. CDR1 and CDR2 (germline): SGHAT, FQNNGV. J lost 11 bases, V lost 3 bases, and 12 bases had no gene match. The CDR3 sequence is CASSLEASGDRGKYF. CDR3 sequence (DNA): TGTGCCAGCAGCTTGGAGGCTTCCGGGGACAGGGGGAAGTACTTC.

The genes are TRBV29-1 and TRBJ2-3; TRBD1 matches at 9 bases. Germline values: CDR1 SQVTM, CDR2 ANQGSEA. V trimming: 5 bases; J trimming: 3 bases; junction bases outside the gene matches: 6. The CDR3 sequence is 14 residues long. DNA for the CDR3: TGCAGCGTTCGACAGGGGGGCCAGACAGATACGCAGTATTTT. Amino acid sequence: CSVRQGGQTDTQYF.

The sample holds a few counts of this clone. The chain is built from TRBV6-1 and TRBJ1-2; D may be TRBD1 (6 bases). Trimming left V 2 bases short and J 4 bases short, with 11 bases between. The germline gives CDR1 MNHNS, CDR2 SASEGT. This CDR3 has 14 residues. CDR3 nucleotide sequence: TGTGCCAGCAGTGAACGAGGAGGGGGCTATGGCTACACCTTC. As protein: CASSERGGGYGYTF.

The table lists this clone with a few counts. J is TRBJ1-2 and V is TRBV7-8; possibly TRBD1 for D (5 bases). Germline CDR1 reads SGHVS; CDR2 reads FQNEAQ. Trimming removed 4 bases from V and 0 bases from J, with 15 bases in between. This CDR3 has 16 amino acids. CDR3 DNA sequence: TGTGCCAGCAGCTCCTTCGAGGACACGGCTAACTATGGCTACACCTTC. Translation: CASSSFEDTANYGYTF.

The V and J genes are TRBV30 and TRBJ1-2; D remains unclear. Germline V CDR1 and CDR2: GTSNPN, SVGIG (reference sequence). The CDR3 sequence is 13 residues long. V lost 2 bases to trimming and J lost 3 bases, with 10 bases between them. CDR3 protein: CAWSRSGDYGYTF. The CDR3 DNA reads as TGTGCCTGGAGTAGGTCTGGAGACTATGGCTACACCTTC.

This chain joins TRBV29-1 and TRBJ1-1; 11 bases match TRBD1. The CDR3 is 13 residues long. Germline loops: CDR1 SQVTM, CDR2 ANQGSEA. With 7 bases clipped from V and 4 bases from J, the junction kept 5 bases outside the gene matches. The CDR3 nucleotides are TGCAGCGGGACAGGGGGCCAAGGCACTGAAGCTTTCTTT. It is translated as CSGTGGQGTEAFF.

The genes are TRBV5-6 and TRBJ1-2; D is undetermined. This CDR3 contains 13 residues. V was pared by 2 bases and J by 8 bases, with 13 bases between. Germline V gene sequence: CDR1 SGHDT, CDR2 YYEEEE. The CDR3 DNA is TGTGCCAGCAGCTTTTCCCGGGTCGGCGGCTACACCTTC. Translated: CASSFSRVGGYTF.

The table lists this clone with a few counts. The rearrangement links TRBV5-1 to TRBJ1-1, with 9 bases matching TRBD1. Germline V gene lookup returns CDR1 SGHRS and CDR2 YFSETQ. This CDR3 is 15 amino acids long. V dropped 7 bases and J dropped 1; count of bases not matched to a gene: 8. In DNA, the CDR3 is TGCGCCAGCCGCCCCCAGGGACAGGGGAACACTGAAGCTTTCTTT. It yields the protein CASRPQGQGNTEAFF.

This clone was seen more than once but under ten times. This chain joins TRBV11-2 and TRBJ1-1, with a tentative D call TRBD1 (5 bases). Trimming pared 6 bases from V and 7 bases from J, leaving 15 bases between. This CDR3 is 13 amino acids long. CDR1 and CDR2 from the germline V gene are SGHAT and FQNNGV. In DNA, the CDR3 is TGTGCCAGCAGTACAGGCCCCTCACTTGAAGCTTTCTTT. This codes for CASSTGPSLEAFF.

The chain has TRBV5-6 and TRBJ1-2, with no clear D. The CDR3 extends over 15 amino acids. Germline V CDR1 and CDR2: SGHDT, YYEEEE. V was shortened by 3 bases and J by 8 bases, with 20 bases between the two germline ends. Here the CDR3 DNA reads TGTGCCAGCAGCTCCGTGGATAGATCTAGAATGGGCTACACCTTC. Translation gives CASSSVDRSRMGYTF.

The rearrangement joins TRBV9 to TRBJ2-3, with 8 bases matching TRBD2. J lost 2 bases, V lost 2 bases, and 4 bases had no gene match. Germline V gene sequence: CDR1 SGDLS, CDR2 YYNGEE. The CDR3 extends over 15 amino acids. CDR3 sequence (DNA): TGTGCCAGCAGCGTGGGACTAGTTTCCACAGATACGCAGTATTTT. Translating it yields CASSVGLVSTDTQYF.

Only a few counts were recorded for this clone. The rearrangement joins TRBV30 to TRBJ1-1, with a weak D call TRBD1 (5 bases). V was shortened by 0 bases and J by 3 bases, with 11 bases between the two germline ends. The CDR3 is 14 amino acids. CDR1 and CDR2 (germline): GTSNPN, SVGIG (reference sequence). The chain's CDR3 is CAWSVWGTDTEAFF. For the CDR3, the DNA is TGTGCCTGGAGTGTATGGGGGACGGACACTGAAGCTTTCTTT.

This clone was counted a few times. This chain joins TRBV4-1 and TRBJ2-7; tentatively, D is TRBD1 (6 bases). CDR3 length: 16 amino acids. Trimming stripped 5 bases from V and 2 bases from J, with 19 bases between. Germline V gene data show CDR1 as MGHRA and CDR2 as YSYEKL. CDR3 sequence: CASSLGAPQGTYEQYF. The DNA for the CDR3 is TGCGCCAGCAGCTTGGGGGCACCACAGGGCACCTACGAGCAGTACTTC.

This clone was detected ten times or more. The chain has TRBV30 and TRBJ2-2; either TRBD1 or TRBD2 may supply D (6 bases each). Germline V gene lookup returns CDR1 GTSNPN and CDR2 SVGIG (reference sequence). V gave up 2 bases and J gave up 7 bases, with 11 bases separating them. The CDR3 consists of 13 residues. The CDR3 coding sequence is TGTGCCTGGAGTAGGGGGGACGGCGGGGAGCTGTTTTTT. It specifies CAWSRGDGGELFF.

This clone was seen a few times. This chain uses TRBV30 with TRBJ1-6; a weak D match, TRBD1 (6 bases). The ends were cut back, 1 base at V and 6 bases at J, with 7 bases in the middle. Germline V gives CDR1 GTSNPN, CDR2 SVGIG (reference sequence). This CDR3 spans 13 amino acids. For the CDR3, the DNA is TGTGCCTGGAGTGGGACAGTTAATTCACCCCTCCACTTT. This sequence encodes CAWSGTVNSPLHF.

The J gene is TRBJ2-7, the V gene TRBV5-6, with D possibly matching TRBD1 (5 bases). CDR1 and CDR2 (germline): SGHDT, YYEEEE. The CDR3 extends over 12 amino acids. V shed 1 base and J shed 3 bases, with 5 bases lying between them. Here the CDR3 reads CASSLQGYEQYF. In nucleotides, the CDR3 is TGTGCCAGCAGCTTGCAGGGCTACGAGCAGTACTTC.

In its sample, this clone was seen a few times. The chain is built from TRBV27 and TRBJ2-3; D possibly corresponds to TRBD1 (6 bases). This CDR3 contains 14 residues. V lost 3 bases, J lost 3 bases, and 10 bases lay in between. CDR1 and CDR2 from the germline V gene are MNHEY and SMNVEV (reference sequence). CDR3 residues: CASSFLQGTDTQYF. CDR3 nucleotides: TGTGCCAGCAGTTTTCTACAGGGTACAGATACGCAGTATTTT.

This clone has just a few counts. CDR3 in DNA: TGTGCCAGCAGCCTGGAAGGACTAGCGGGGGGGTTTAGCACAGATACGCAGTATTTT. This translates into CASSLEGLAGGFSTDTQYF. The chain carries TRBV5-4 and TRBJ2-3, with TRBD2 matching over 15 bases. J was trimmed by 0 bases and V by 4 bases; bases with no gene match: 9. The CDR3 has 19 amino acids. Germline V gives CDR1 SGHNT, CDR2 YYREEE (reference sequence).